This TCR beta chain stems from a study of cytomegalovirus exposure and HLA in healthy donors. About the research overall: Unique TCRs numbering some 93 million, obtained from HLA-typed donors, made up an early data release.

Notes on the study in general: Analysis performed later found more than 15,000 TCR beta sequences associated with HLA alleles at 0.05 false discovery rate.

On this clone: What it binds is not known.

This CDR3 is 15 amino acids long. The V end lost 1 base, the J end lost 9 bases, and 15 bases lay between the germline ends. CDR1 and CDR2 from the germline V gene are MDHEN and SYDVKM. In the PCR, 60 Vbeta and 13 Jbeta primers were used. Repertoires were generated with immunoSEQ multiplex PCR, while TCRdb's copy carries only in-frame clones and drops some. The table for this sample gives about 87,000 clones. The chain combines TRBV28 with TRBJ2-2, with a possible D match to TRBD2 (5 bases). This TCR was sampled from a man aged 45-60 years in good health and CMV-seropositive. Sample: PBMCs. CDR3 coding DNA: TGTGCCAGCAGTTTATTTAGGGAGTCCCCTAGGGAGCTGTTTTTT. This encodes CASSLFRESPRELFF.